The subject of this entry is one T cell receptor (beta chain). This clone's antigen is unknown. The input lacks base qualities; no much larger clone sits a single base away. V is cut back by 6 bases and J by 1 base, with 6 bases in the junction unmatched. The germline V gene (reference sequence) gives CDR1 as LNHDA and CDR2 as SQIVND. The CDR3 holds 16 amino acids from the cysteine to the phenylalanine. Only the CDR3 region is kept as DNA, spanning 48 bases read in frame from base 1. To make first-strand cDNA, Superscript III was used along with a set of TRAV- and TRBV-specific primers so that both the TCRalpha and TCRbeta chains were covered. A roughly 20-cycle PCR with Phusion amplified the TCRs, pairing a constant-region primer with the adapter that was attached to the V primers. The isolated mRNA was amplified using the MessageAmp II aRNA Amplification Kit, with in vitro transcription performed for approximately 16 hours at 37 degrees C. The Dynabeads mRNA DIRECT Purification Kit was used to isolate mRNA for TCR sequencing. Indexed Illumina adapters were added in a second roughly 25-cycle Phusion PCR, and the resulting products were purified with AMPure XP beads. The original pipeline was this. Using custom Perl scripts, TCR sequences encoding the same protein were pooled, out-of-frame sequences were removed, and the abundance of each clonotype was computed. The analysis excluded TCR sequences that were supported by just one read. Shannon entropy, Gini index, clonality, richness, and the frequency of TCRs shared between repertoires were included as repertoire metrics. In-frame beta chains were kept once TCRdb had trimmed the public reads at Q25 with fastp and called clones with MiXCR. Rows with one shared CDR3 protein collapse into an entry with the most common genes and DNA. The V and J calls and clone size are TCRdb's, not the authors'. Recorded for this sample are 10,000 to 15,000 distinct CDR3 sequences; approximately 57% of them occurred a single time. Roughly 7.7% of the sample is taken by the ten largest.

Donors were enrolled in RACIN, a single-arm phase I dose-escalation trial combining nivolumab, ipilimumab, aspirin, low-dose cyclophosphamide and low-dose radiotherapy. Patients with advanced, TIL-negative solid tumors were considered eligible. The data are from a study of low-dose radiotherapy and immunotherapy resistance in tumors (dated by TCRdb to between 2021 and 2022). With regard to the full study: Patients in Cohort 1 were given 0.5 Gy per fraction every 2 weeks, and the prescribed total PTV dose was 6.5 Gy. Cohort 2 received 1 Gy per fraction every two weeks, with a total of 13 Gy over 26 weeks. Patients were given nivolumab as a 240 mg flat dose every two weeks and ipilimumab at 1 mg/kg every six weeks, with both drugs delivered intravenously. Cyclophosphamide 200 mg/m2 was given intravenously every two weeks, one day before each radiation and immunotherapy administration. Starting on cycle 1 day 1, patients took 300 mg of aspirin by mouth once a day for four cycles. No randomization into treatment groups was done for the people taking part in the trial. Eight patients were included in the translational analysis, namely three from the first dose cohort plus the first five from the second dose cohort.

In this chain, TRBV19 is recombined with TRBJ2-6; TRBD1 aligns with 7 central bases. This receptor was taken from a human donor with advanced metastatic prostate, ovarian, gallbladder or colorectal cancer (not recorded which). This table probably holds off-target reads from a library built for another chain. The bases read TGTGCCAGTAGGATACAGGGGACGTCTGGGGCCAACGTCCTGACTTTC. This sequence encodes CASRIQGTSGANVLTF.